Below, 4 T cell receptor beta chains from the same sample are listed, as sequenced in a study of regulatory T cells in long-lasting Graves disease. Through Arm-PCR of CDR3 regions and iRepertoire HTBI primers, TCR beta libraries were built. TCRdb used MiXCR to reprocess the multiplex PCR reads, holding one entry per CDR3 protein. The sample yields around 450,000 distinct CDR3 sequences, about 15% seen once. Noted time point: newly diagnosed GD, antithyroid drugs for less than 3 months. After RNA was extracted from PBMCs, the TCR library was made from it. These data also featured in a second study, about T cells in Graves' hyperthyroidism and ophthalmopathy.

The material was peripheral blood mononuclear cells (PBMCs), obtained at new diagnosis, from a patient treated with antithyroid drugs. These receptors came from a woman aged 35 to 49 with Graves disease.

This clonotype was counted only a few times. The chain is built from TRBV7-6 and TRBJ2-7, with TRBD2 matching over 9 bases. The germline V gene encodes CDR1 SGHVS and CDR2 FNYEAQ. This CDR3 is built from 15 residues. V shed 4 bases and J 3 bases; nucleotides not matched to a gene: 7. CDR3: CASSSLAGEGYEQYF. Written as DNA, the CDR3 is TGTGCCAGCAGCTCGTTAGCGGGAGAAGGCTACGAGCAGTACTTC.

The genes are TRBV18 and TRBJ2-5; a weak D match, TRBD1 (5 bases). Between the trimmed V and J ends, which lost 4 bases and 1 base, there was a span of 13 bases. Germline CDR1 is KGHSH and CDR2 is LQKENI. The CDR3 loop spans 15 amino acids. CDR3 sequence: CASSRQRRAQETQYF. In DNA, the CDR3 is TGTGCCAGCTCACGACAGAGACGGGCCCAAGAGACCCAGTACTTC.

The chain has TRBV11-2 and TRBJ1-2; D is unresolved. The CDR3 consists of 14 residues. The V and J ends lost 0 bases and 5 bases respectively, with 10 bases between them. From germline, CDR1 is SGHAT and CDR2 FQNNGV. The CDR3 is CASSLEEGSYGYTF. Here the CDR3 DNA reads TGTGCCAGCAGCTTAGAGGAGGGATCGTATGGCTACACCTTC.

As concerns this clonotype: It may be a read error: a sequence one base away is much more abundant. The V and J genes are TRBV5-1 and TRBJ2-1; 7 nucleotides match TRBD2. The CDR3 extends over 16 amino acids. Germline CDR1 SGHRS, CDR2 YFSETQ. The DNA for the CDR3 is TGCGCCAGCCGCTTGGCTCAGCGGGAAGCCTACAATGAGCAGTTCTTC. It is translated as CASRLAQREAYNEQFF.